This is a list of T cell receptor beta chains from one sample in a study of patients and donors after allogeneic stem cell transplantation. In TCRdb, the RT-PCR reads were re-called with MiXCR into one record per CDR3 protein. The sample yields about 88,000 distinct CDR3 sequences, about 44% seen once. Sequenced sample: blood, either unsorted or a sorted T cell fraction (not recorded which). The origin of the receptors is a human donor who was either an allogeneic HSCT recipient or a stem cell or donor lymphocyte infusion donor (not recorded which). It is not recorded whose cells these are; they may come from a transplant donor. CDR3s leave out the opening cysteine and the closing phenylalanine or tryptophan. The D gene is left open where the match is weak.

TRBJ1-5,TRBV2,.,ASSDFLGSNQPQH
TRBJ1-1,TRBV4-3,.,ASSQDIRHMNTEAF
TRBJ1-4,TRBV12-3/TRBV12-4,.,ASSPTGGATNEKLF
TRBJ1-1,TRBV6-5,.,ASRRRLQGNTEAF
TRBJ1-5,TRBV29-1,TRBD1,SVAGTTGREGSNQPQH
TRBJ2-7,TRBV6-5,.,ASTKEPITYEQY
TRBJ1-5,TRBV20-1,TRBD1,SAATGDQPQH
TRBJ1-2,TRBV20-1,.,SARDVRVGANYGYT
TRBJ1-5,TRBV18,.,ASSPTQDQPQH
TRBJ2-5,TRBV27,.,ASSFSPDRSLQETQY
TRBJ1-6,TRBV27,TRBD1,ASKDRVPDNDNSPLH
TRBJ1-2,TRBV7-9,TRBD1,ASSRPPQGAGGYT
TRBJ1-1,TRBV10-3,.,AISEPTTGNGAF
TRBJ1-4,TRBV7-9,TRBD1,ASNTGQGVTNEKLF
TRBJ1-1,TRBV12-3/TRBV12-4,.,ASSLQVPEAF
TRBJ1-1,TRBV4-3,.,ASSQIQGNTEAF
TRBJ1-4,TRBV4-2,.,ASSQEGKLF
TRBJ1-2,TRBV4-3,.,ASSQGGVRSYGYT
TRBJ1-5,TRBV10-3,.,AISDYSNQPQH
TRBJ1-5,TRBV28,.,ASSRPDSSNQPQH
TRBJ1-1,TRBV7-9,TRBD1,ASSLGLLRTGSYTEAF
TRBJ1-5,TRBV6-2/TRBV6-3,.,ASSYVYSQPQH
TRBJ2-7,TRBV21-1,.,ASSKERPSGRSYEQY
TRBJ1-2,TRBV28,TRBD1,ASSYGTGTFGYT
TRBJ1-2,TRBV5-1,.,ASSLERGKGYT
TRBJ1-4,TRBV29-1,.,SARTATNEKLF
TRBJ2-1,TRBV11-3,.,ASSSRGHTDNEQF
TRBJ1-6,TRBV28,.,ASSLNGGQSPLH
TRBJ1-5,TRBV9,.,ASSVGGGNQPQH
TRBJ1-2,TRBV7-9,.,ASSLDNYGYT
TRBJ1-1,TRBV29-1,.,SATGLSTEAF
TRBJ1-2,TRBV28,.,ASSRDIYGYT
TRBJ1-1,TRBV3-1,.,ASSQNSDTEAF
TRBJ2-1,TRBV15,.,ATSSRPNNEQF
TRBJ1-1,TRBV6-5,.,ASSYRRDTEAF
TRBJ2-3,TRBV6-2/TRBV6-3,.,ASSYQLVKDTQY
TRBJ1-1,TRBV12-3/TRBV12-4,.,ASSLAWEVRTEAF
TRBJ2-1,TRBV28,.,ASSSRTSSYNEQF
TRBJ1-4,TRBV28,.,ASSRGIATNEKLF
TRBJ2-7,TRBV28,.,ASSLPNRAPSGEQY
TRBJ1-5,TRBV12-3/TRBV12-4,.,ASSLGLRGPGQPQH
TRBJ1-5,TRBV12-3/TRBV12-4,.,ASSFLQYSNQPQH
TRBJ2-7,TRBV28,.,ASSINYEQY
TRBJ1-3,TRBV15,.,ATSRDRAGTGNTIY